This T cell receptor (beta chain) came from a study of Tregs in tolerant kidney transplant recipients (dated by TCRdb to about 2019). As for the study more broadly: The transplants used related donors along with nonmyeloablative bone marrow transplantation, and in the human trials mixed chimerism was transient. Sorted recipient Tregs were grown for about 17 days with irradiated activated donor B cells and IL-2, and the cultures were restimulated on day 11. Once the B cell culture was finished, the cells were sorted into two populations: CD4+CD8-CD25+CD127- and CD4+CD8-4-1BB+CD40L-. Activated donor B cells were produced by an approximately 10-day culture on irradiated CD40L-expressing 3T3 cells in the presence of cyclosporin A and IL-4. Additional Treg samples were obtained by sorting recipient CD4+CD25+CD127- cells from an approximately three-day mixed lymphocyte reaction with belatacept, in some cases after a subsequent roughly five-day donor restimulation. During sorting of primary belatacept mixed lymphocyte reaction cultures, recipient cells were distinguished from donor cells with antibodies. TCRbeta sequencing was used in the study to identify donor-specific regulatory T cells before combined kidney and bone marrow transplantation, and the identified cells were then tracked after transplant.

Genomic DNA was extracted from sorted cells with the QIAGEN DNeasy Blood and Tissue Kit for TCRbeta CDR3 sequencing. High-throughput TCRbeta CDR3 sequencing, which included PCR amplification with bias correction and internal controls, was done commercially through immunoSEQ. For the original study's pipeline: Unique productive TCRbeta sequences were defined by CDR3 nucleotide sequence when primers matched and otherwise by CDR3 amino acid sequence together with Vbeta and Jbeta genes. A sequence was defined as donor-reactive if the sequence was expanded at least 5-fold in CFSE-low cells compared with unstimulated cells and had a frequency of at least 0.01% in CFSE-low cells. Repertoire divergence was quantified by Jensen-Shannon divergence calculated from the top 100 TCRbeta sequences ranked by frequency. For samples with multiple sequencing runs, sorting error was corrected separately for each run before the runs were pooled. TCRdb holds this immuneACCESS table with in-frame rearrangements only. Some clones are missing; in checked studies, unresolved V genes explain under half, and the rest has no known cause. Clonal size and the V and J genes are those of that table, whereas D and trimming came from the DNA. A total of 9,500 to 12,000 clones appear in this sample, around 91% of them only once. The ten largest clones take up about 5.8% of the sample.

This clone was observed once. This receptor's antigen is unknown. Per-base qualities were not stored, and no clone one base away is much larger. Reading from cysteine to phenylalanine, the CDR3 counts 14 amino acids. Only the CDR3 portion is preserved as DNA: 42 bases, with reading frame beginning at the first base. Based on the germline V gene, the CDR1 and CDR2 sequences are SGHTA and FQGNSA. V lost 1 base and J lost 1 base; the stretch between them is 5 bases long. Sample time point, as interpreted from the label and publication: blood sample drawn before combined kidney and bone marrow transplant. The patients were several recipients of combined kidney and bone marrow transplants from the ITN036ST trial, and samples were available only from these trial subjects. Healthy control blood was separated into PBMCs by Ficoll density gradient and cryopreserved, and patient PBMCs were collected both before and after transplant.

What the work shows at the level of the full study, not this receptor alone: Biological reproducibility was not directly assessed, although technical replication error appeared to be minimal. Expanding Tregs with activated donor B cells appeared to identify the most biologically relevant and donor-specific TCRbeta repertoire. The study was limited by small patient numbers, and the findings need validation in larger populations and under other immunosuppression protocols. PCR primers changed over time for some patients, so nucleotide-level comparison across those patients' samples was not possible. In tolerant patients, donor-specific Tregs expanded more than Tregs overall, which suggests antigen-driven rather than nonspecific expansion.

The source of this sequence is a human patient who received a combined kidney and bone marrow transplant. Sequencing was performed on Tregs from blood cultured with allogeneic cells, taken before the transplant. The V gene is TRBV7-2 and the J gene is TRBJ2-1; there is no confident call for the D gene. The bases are TGTGCCAGCAGCTTAGTAGGGTCCTACAATGAGCAGTTCTTC. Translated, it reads CASSLVGSYNEQFF.